Each of the 5 T cell receptor beta chains below was sequenced from the same sample in a study of OX40 agonist ivuxolimab in advanced cancers. Only in-frame clones appear in the TCRdb table, and some are missing; sequencing was by immunoSEQ multiplex PCR. Of roughly 30,000 clones listed, about 83% are singletons. Sequencing was performed on CD4+ or CD8+ T cells sorted from blood, taken in a trial of the OX40 agonist ivuxolimab. These TCRs come from an adult with an advanced solid tumor such as melanoma, head and neck, liver or kidney cancer.

V and J are TRBV9 and TRBJ2-5, with 10 bases fitting TRBD1. V was clipped by 1 base and J by 0 bases; unmatched bases: 9. Germline loops: CDR1 SGDLS, CDR2 YYNGEE. This CDR3 comprises 18 residues. This CDR3 is CASSVPRSGTGDQETQYF. In DNA, the CDR3 is TGTGCCAGCAGCGTACCCCGCTCCGGGACAGGGGACCAAGAGACCCAGTACTTC. Full variable domain (missing parts from reference TRBV9 and TRBJ2-5): DSGVTQTPKHLITATGQRVTLRCSPRSGDLSVYWYQQSLDQGLQFLIQYYNGEERAKGNILERFSAQQFPDLHSELNLSSLELGDSALYFCASSVPRSGTGDQETQYFGPGTRLLVL.

The rearrangement links TRBV25-1 to TRBJ2-7; D may be TRBD2 (6 bases). CDR3 size: 12 residues. Trimming left V 3 bases short and J 7 bases short, with 10 bases between. The germline V gene has CDR1 MGHDK and CDR2 SYGVNS. CDR3 region: CASSDPLAEQYF. In nucleotides, the CDR3 is TGTGCCAGCAGTGATCCCCTAGCGGAGCAGTACTTC.

The chain carries TRBV2 and TRBJ1-5; perhaps TRBD1 as D (5 bases). The ends were cut back, 7 bases at V and 3 bases at J, with 13 bases in the middle. Germline loops: CDR1 SNHLY, CDR2 FYNNEI. The CDR3 loop spans 14 amino acids. The CDR3 loop reads CASKRGGDNQPQHF. CDR3 bases: TGTGCCAGCAAGAGGGGAGGGGACAATCAGCCCCAGCATTTT.

This clone showed up just a few times. Other DNA sequences in the sample encode the same CDR3. Here the CDR3 DNA reads TGTGCCAGCAGCTTGGACACTGGCTATGGCTACACCTTC. As protein: CASSLDTGYGYTF. V and J are TRBV7-3 and TRBJ1-2; tentative D call: TRBD1 (5 bases). Between the trimmed V and J ends, which lost 3 bases and 4 bases, there was a span of 9 bases. Looked up from germline, CDR1 is SGHTA and CDR2 is FQGTGA. The CDR3 covers 13 residues.

The chain joins TRBV7-3 to TRBJ1-5, with a weak D call TRBD1 (6 bases). Trimming shortened V by 7 bases and J by 1 base, and 11 bases separated the two germline ends. The CDR3 is 14 residues long. Germline CDR1 is SGHTA and CDR2 is FQGTGA. The CDR3 region has the DNA TGTGCCAGCACCAAAGGGGGGAGCAATCAGCCCCAGCATTTT. Amino acid sequence: CASTKGGSNQPQHF.